These 13 T cell receptor beta chains were sequenced from one sample in a study of molecular identifiers for immune sequencing clone quantification. One entry per CDR3 protein results from TCRdb running MiXCR on the PCR reads. The table records some 97,000 distinct CDR3 sequences, roughly 26% of them present only once. Specimen: naive CD8+ T cells from blood, with Jurkat cell RNA spiked in. Regarding subset: FACS-sorted CD8+CD4-CCR7+CD45RA+ naive T cells. Every receptor here comes from a human donor in good health. Some libraries in this study had Jurkat cell RNA spiked in.

This clonotype was counted only a few times. The V gene is TRBV24-1, the J gene TRBJ2-7; D is perhaps TRBD2 (6 bases). V was pared by 4 bases and J by 1 base, with 10 bases between. This CDR3 spans 14 amino acids. Germline V gives CDR1 KGHDR, CDR2 SFDVKD. The CDR3: CATSDPGESYEQYF. DNA of the CDR3: TGTGCCACCAGTGACCCGGGAGAATCCTACGAGCAGTACTTC.

This clonotype was counted only a few times. One end of the junction is discordant with germline, which a read error may explain. V is TRBV14 and J is TRBJ2-5; 9 bases map to TRBD2. This CDR3 contains 16 residues. CDR1 SGHDN and CDR2 FVKESK come from the germline V gene. The CDR3 coding sequence is TGTGCCAGCAGCCAAGTTGCGGGGGGGTACCAAGAGCCCCAGTACTTC. Protein: CASSQVAGGYQEPQYF. Drawing the rest from reference TRBV14 and TRBJ2-5, the complete variable domain is EAGVTQFPSHSVIEKGQTVTLRCDPISGHDNLYWYRRVMGKEIKFLLHFVKESKQDESGMPNNRFLAERTGGTYSTLKVQPAELEDSGVYFCASSQVAGGYQEPQYFGPGTRLLVL.

On this clonotype itself: The junction differs from germline at one of its ends, possibly a read error. The chain joins TRBV7-3 to TRBJ1-1; a weak D match, TRBD1 (6 bases). This CDR3 is built from 15 residues. Germline CDR1 and CDR2: SGHTA and FQGTGA. CDR3 coding DNA: TGTGCCCGCAGCTCCGGGGGGGGGGCGCGCACTGAAGCTTTCTTT. Protein: CARSSGGGARTEAFF.

This clonotype was picked up many times. The rearrangement uses TRBV6-2 or TRBV6-3 and TRBJ1-1; 8 bases match TRBD1. The CDR3 length is 15 residues. Germline V gene lookup returns CDR1 MNHEY and CDR2 SVGEGT. V shed 6 bases and J 10 bases; nucleotides not matched to a gene: 16. The CDR3, as DNA: TGTGCCAGCAGGGCCCCCAGGGGGCCACTGACGGGAGCTTTCTTT. Translated: CASRAPRGPLTGAFF.

Remarks on this clonotype: It may be a read error: a sequence one base away is much more abundant. The chain employs TRBV20-1 and TRBJ2-7; TRBD2 matches at 9 bases. CDR1 DFQATT and CDR2 SNEGSKA come from the germline V gene (reference sequence). Trimming took 5 bases from V and 5 from J; bases not matched to a gene: 10. The CDR3 contains 14 residues. The CDR3 here is CSAVSGRIYHEQYF. The CDR3, as DNA: TGCAGTGCTGTTAGCGGGAGAATTTACCACGAGCAGTACTTC.

To note about this clonotype: A much larger clone is a single base away; this may be a read error. The rearrangement links TRBV24-1 to TRBJ2-1; TRBD1 is a possible D gene (6 bases). The CDR3 contains 13 residues. The germline gives CDR1 KGHDR, CDR2 SFDVKD. V was cut by 4 bases and J by 10 bases, with 13 bases left in between. The CDR3 DNA reads as TGTGCCACCAGTGACACAGGGTTTAAGGAGCAGTTCTTC. This codes for CATSDTGFKEQFF.

At least ten counts were recorded for this clonotype. The chain has TRBV4-3 and TRBJ2-7, with 8 bases lining up with TRBD1. This CDR3 has 17 residues. Germline V lookup: CDR1 LGHNA, CDR2 YSLEER. V was pared by 0 bases and J by 4 bases, with 11 bases of the junction left unmatched. CDR3 loop: CASSQEERQGLLYEQYF. The CDR3 DNA is TGCGCCAGCAGCCAAGAAGAAAGACAGGGGCTCTTGTACGAGCAGTACTTC.

This clonotype has a count of ten or more. J is TRBJ2-1 and V is TRBV2; weak D call: TRBD1 (6 bases). V lost 2 bases and J lost 2, with 10 bases in between. The CDR3 is 15 residues long. Germline V gene lookup returns CDR1 SNHLY and CDR2 FYNNEI. For the CDR3, the DNA is TGTGCCAGCAGTGAACGGCAGGGGACCTACAATGAGCAGTTCTTC. As protein: CASSERQGTYNEQFF.

In this sample, this clonotype turned up a few times. With a much larger clone just one base away, this may be a read error. J is TRBJ2-7 and V is TRBV4-2, with D tentatively TRBD2 (6 bases). Germline CDR1 and CDR2: LGHNA and YNFKEQ. The CDR3 has 16 residues. CDR3: CASSQMSGGPPYGQYF. The CDR3 nucleotides are TGTGCCAGCAGCCAGATGAGCGGAGGGCCCCCCTACGGGCAGTACTTC.

This clonotype was recorded many times. The genes are TRBV6-5 and TRBJ2-7; D is unclear. The CDR3 runs 13 residues. From germline, CDR1 is MNHEY and CDR2 SVGAGI. Deletions cut 3 bases from V and 4 bases from J, with 10 bases between. Here the CDR3 DNA reads TGTGCCAGCAGTTATAACAGTAAATACGAGCAGTACTTC. It translates to CASSYNSKYEQYF.

At least ten counts were recorded for this clonotype. This CDR3 reads CSANNPGPGNQPQHF. For the CDR3, the DNA is TGCAGTGCTAACAATCCGGGACCGGGAAATCAGCCCCAGCATTTT. V usage is TRBV20-1 and J usage is TRBJ1-5; D perhaps matches TRBD1 (5 bases). The V end was cut by 4 bases, the J end by 4 bases, with 17 bases between. The CDR3 covers 15 residues. CDR1 DFQATT and CDR2 SNEGSKA come from the germline V gene (reference sequence).

As concerns this clonotype: A much larger clone lies a single base off, so this may be a read error. This chain connects TRBV6-1 to TRBJ1-1; possibly TRBD1 for D (6 bases). The length of the CDR3 is 13 residues. The V gene lost 6 bases and the J gene lost 0 bases, with 8 bases spanning the gap. Germline assignment: CDR1 MNHNS and CDR2 SASEGT. The CDR3: CASRGTLNTEAFF. The DNA for the CDR3 is TGTGCCAGCAGAGGGACATTGAACACTGAAGCTTTCTTT.

This clonotype was observed at least ten times. CDR3 in DNA: TGTGCCAGCAACCCTCCGGGACTAGCGCAGTATTTT. Residues: CASNPPGLAQYF. V is TRBV7-9 and J is TRBJ2-3; 8 bases align to TRBD2. V was clipped by 7 bases and J by 10 bases; unmatched bases: 7. The CDR3 contains 12 residues. Germline values: CDR1 SEHNR, CDR2 FQNEAQ (reference sequence).